This TCR beta chain was captured by sequencing in a study of tumor-infiltrating lymphocytes in primary liver carcinoma. General observations from the study: Only about 8-24% of top clones spanned all five tumor regions. In tumor-adjacent and tumor-blood pairs, overlap was lower than in tumor region pairs. It was in tumors, not blood, that the top-250-clone fraction was significantly higher (p = 0.039).

Co-extracted RNA and DNA came from roughly 20-30 mg of unsorted bulk tissue. In this sample, this clonotype turned up many times. Its antigen is undetermined. The germline gene is not matched at one end of the junction; a read error may be the cause. From about 0.45 ug total RNA, TCR beta cDNA was generated with a primer in the constant region. Slightly modified ARM-PCR served as the procedure for the TCR beta libraries. These libraries came from three rounds of nested multiplex PCR. The first two PCR rounds used TRBV1-TRBV30 primers with a Cbeta primer, roughly 10 cycles each. In TCRdb, the multiplex PCR reads were re-called with MiXCR into one record per CDR3 protein. Among about 120,000 distinct CDR3 sequences, about 59% were seen once, and the ten largest hold 9.3%. The length of the CDR3 is 13 residues.

The sequence came from a woman in her sixties or seventies with primary liver carcinoma and hepatitis B virus infection. The sample consisted of liver tumor tissue from sampling region 1. Subset specified: tumor region T1, superior pole. This rearrangement joins TRBV12-3 or TRBV12-4 to TRBJ2-6; D unclear. CDR3 protein: CASSIAGANVLTF. CDR3 nucleotides: TGTGCCAGCAGTATAGCTGGGGCCAACGTCCTGACTTTC.